This T cell receptor beta chain was found in a study of blood T cell repertoires in COVID-19. Whole-study context: PBMCs, B-cell-depleted T cells, or T cells were the source of the cDNA or gDNA that made up the material.

Original methodology: Amplification from reference gene primers served as the basis for estimated nucleated cell counts. Profiling relied on immunoSEQ multiplex PCR, and the TCRdb table lists in-frame clones only, not all of them. V, J and clone size are those of that table, while D and trimming were read from the DNA. This sample yields 110,000 to 150,000 clones, of which almost 80% are seen a single time; roughly 8.7% belongs to the top ten. The germline CDR1 and CDR2 sequences are SGHTA and FQGTGA. V shed 5 bases and J 2 bases; nucleotides not matched to a gene: 10. The CDR3 runs to 17 residues. Sequenced sample: peripheral blood. The V and J genes are TRBV7-3 and TRBJ2-2, with 8 bases identical to TRBD2. The TCR sequence derives from a man aged 50 to 60 with active or convalescent COVID-19. CDR3 amino acids: CASSRTGTRGNTGELFF. For the CDR3, the DNA is TGTGCCAGCAGCCGAACAGGGACTAGGGGTAACACCGGGGAGCTGTTTTTT.